The T cell receptor beta chain under discussion was sequenced for a study of glioma-infiltrating T cells after dendritic cell vaccination. The data were produced by immunoSEQ multiplex PCR, yet TCRdb's version contains in-frame clones alone and is incomplete. The sample holds tens of thousands of clones, 85% to 90% seen once. The CDR3 spans 13 residues. CDR1 is SGHTS and CDR2 is YDEGEE in the germline V gene. Deletions cut 6 bases from V and 5 bases from J, with 12 bases between. Time point defined: after dendritic cell vaccination, including at tumor progression/relapse. Material: blood, obtained after dendritic cell vaccination. The chain is built from TRBV5-8 and TRBJ1-5; D remains ambiguous. The sequence was collected from a human donor with glioblastoma. The DNA of the CDR3 is TGTGCCAGCAACCTCGCCGGGGATCAGCCCCAGCATTTT. This sequence encodes CASNLAGDQPQHF.